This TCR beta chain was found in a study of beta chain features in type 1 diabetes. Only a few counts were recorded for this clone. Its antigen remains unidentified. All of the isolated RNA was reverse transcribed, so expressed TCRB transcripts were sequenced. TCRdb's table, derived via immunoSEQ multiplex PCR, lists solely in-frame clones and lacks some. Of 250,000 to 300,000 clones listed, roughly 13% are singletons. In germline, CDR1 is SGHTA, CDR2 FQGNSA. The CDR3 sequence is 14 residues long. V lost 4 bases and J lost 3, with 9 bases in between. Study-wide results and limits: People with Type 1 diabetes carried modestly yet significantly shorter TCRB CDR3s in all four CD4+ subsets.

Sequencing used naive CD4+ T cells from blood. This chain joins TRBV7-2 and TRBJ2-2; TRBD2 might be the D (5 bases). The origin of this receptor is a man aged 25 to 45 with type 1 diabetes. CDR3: CASSYGGHTGELFF. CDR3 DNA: TGTGCCAGCAGCTACGGAGGACACACCGGGGAGCTGTTTTTT.